Given below is one T cell receptor (beta chain) in context. Time point given: persistent/refractory GD, antithyroid drugs over 5 years with positive TRAb. There was RNA extracted from PBMCs, and the TCR library was made from it. The authors built TCR beta libraries using iRepertoire HTBI primers and Arm-PCR of CDR3 regions. TCRdb called the multiplex PCR reads again in MiXCR, with one record for every CDR3 protein. The sample has 350,000 to 500,000 distinct CDR3 sequences, roughly 21% seen once. This record belongs to a study of regulatory T cells in long-lasting Graves disease. The germline V gene encodes CDR1 SGHVS and CDR2 FQNEAQ. V gave up 5 bases and J gave up 8 bases; unmatched junction bases: 4. The CDR3 sequence is 12 residues long.

The sequence was obtained from a female donor with Graves disease. The gene calls are TRBV7-8 and TRBJ2-3, with 7 positions matching TRBD2. Here the sequenced sample was peripheral blood mononuclear cells (PBMCs), taken when the disease was refractory, from a patient treated with antithyroid drugs. This CDR3 reads CASSAERGTQYF. CDR3 coding DNA: TGTGCCAGCAGCGCCGAGCGGGGTACGCAGTATTTT.